This passage covers 9 T cell receptor beta chains from one sample sequenced in a study of spatial heterogeneity in lung cancer. Notes on the study in general: Mutation tallies in tumors tracked expanded intratumoral alpha and beta TCR counts.

TCRdb recomputed calls from the 5' RACE reads with MiXCR, one row per CDR3 protein. The profile covers some 5,900 distinct CDR3 sequences, with less than 9.5% appearing a single time and 25% to 30% taken by the ten largest. The time point is: sample taken at primary tumor resection. These receptors lack a known antigen. The material sequenced was lung tumor tissue, taken at surgery. These receptor sequences come from a female donor with early-stage non-small cell lung cancer.

This clonotype showed up many times. This beta chain came through as a stray read in a library set up for alpha chains, and its size says little. J is TRBJ2-1 and V is TRBV7-9; no firm D call. The V end was cut by 3 bases, the J end by 2 bases, with 17 bases between. Germline CDR1 reads SEHNR; CDR2 reads FQNEAQ (reference sequence). The CDR3 spans 17 residues. This CDR3 reads CASSFSHMSNTYNEQFF. CDR3 DNA sequence: TGTGCCAGCAGCTTTTCTCACATGAGCAACACCTACAATGAGCAGTTCTTC. The full variable domain, rest sourced from reference TRBV7-9 and TRBJ2-1, is DTGVSQNPRHKITKRGQNVTFRCDPISEHNRLYWYRQTLGQGPEFLTYFQNEAQLEKSRLLSDRFSAERPKGSFSTLEIQRTEQGDSAMYLCASSFSHMSNTYNEQFFGPGTRLTVL.

By share of the sample, this clonotype is medium-sized. As an off-target read in a library built for alpha chains, this beta chain has a frequency of little significance. The chain carries TRBV5-1 and TRBJ2-7, with 7 bases that match TRBD1. V was pared by 1 base and J by 0 bases, with 4 bases of the junction left unmatched. CDR3 length: 15 amino acids. The germline CDR1 and CDR2 sequences are SGHRS and YFSETQ. The CDR3 reads CASSLLTGSSYEQYF. The DNA for the CDR3 is TGCGCCAGCAGCTTGCTGACAGGGAGCTCCTACGAGCAGTACTTC.

Comments on this clonotype: Being off target in a library aimed at alpha chains, this beta chain has a size of little meaning. V usage is TRBV29-1 and J usage is TRBJ1-2, with D possibly being TRBD1 (6 bases). CDR1 and CDR2 from the germline V gene are SQVTM and ANQGSEA. The CDR3 is made up of 12 amino acids. The germline V and J ends were trimmed by 7 bases and 4 bases, with 13 bases remaining between them. Here the CDR3 reads CSDGQRFYGYTF. CDR3 in DNA: TGCAGCGACGGACAGCGTTTCTATGGCTACACCTTC.

Notes on this clonotype: This beta chain appears as a stray read in a library generated for alpha chains; its size is not informative. The chain carries TRBV10-3 and TRBJ1-2; 7 bases align to TRBD1. The germline gives CDR1 ENHRY, CDR2 SYGVKD. V shed 6 bases, J shed 6 bases, and the junction held 10 bases outside the gene matches. The CDR3 spans 14 residues. CDR3 residues: CAISKAGGEDGYTF. CDR3 DNA: TGTGCCATCAGCAAAGCAGGGGGTGAAGATGGCTACACCTTC.

Remarks on this clonotype: In a library made to pick up alpha chains, this beta chain is a stray read with a size that means little. The rearrangement uses TRBV5-1 and TRBJ2-7, with D hard to call. V was shortened by 1 base and J by 5 bases, with 13 bases between the two germline ends. The CDR3 contains 14 residues. The germline gives CDR1 SGHRS, CDR2 YFSETQ. CDR3 sequence reads: CASSLFTEQDEQYF. CDR3 sequence (DNA): TGCGCCAGCAGCTTGTTCACTGAGCAGGACGAGCAGTACTTC.

This clonotype is medium-sized by share. This beta chain represents an off-target read in a library built for alpha chains; its size is of limited meaning. The rearrangement joins TRBV20-1 to TRBJ2-7; 10 nucleotides align to TRBD2. CDR3 length equals 13 residues. V lost 6 bases and J lost 7; bases outside the gene matches: 9. Germline values: CDR1 DFQATT, CDR2 SNEGSKA (reference sequence). The CDR3 region is CSASPATSGEQYF. For the CDR3, the DNA is TGCAGTGCCTCCCCCGCGACTAGCGGGGAGCAGTACTTC.

This clonotype was detected many times. The size of this beta chain means little, since it is a stray read in a library made for alpha chains. V usage is TRBV9 and J usage is TRBJ2-5; TRBD2 matches at 9 bases. Trimming removed 1 base from V and 4 bases from J; junction bases left unmatched: 5. Germline lookup yields CDR1 SGDLS and CDR2 YYNGEE. This CDR3 is 15 amino acids long. CDR3 nucleotide sequence: TGTGCCAGCAGCGTACTAGCGGGGAGGGGAGAGACCCAGTACTTC. Its translation: CASSVLAGRGETQYF.

This clonotype is labeled as medium-sized. Found in a library prepared for alpha chains, this beta chain is an off-target read, and its abundance has little meaning. The V gene is TRBV7-3, the J gene TRBJ2-1; the D gene is possibly TRBD1 (5 bases). V lost 5 bases and J 9 bases, leaving 11 bases between the germline ends. The CDR3 totals 12 residues. Germline V gene lookup returns CDR1 SGHTA and CDR2 FQGTGA. CDR3 amino acids: CASSLRGGEQFF. In DNA form, the CDR3 reads TGTGCCAGCAGCCTAAGGGGTGGTGAGCAGTTCTTC.

This clonotype was recorded many times. A library prepared for alpha chains yielded this beta chain as an off-target read; its size is of little meaning. The rearrangement links TRBV2 to TRBJ1-1; 7 bases agree with TRBD1. The CDR3 has 13 residues. J was trimmed by 7 bases and V by 7 bases; bases with no gene match: 9. Germline-derived CDR1 and CDR2 are SNHLY and FYNNEI. The CDR3 reads CASTQGGIDEAFF. CDR3 nucleotide sequence: TGTGCCAGCACCCAGGGGGGGATTGATGAAGCTTTCTTT. The whole variable domain, filled in from reference TRBV2 and TRBJ1-1, reads EPEVTQTPSHQVTQMGQEVILRCVPISNHLYFYWYRQILGQKVEFLVSFYNNEISEKSEIFDDQFSVERPDGSNFTLKIRSTKLEDSAMYFCASTQGGIDEAFFGQGTRLTVV.